Listed here is a single T cell receptor (beta chain). RNA in amounts of about 0.5 to 1 ug was reverse transcribed with random hexamers. The TCR beta CDR3 was amplified by immunoSEQ multiplex PCR across 54 Vbeta, 13 Jbeta. TCRdb re-called the immunoSEQ multiplex PCR reads through MiXCR, storing one row per CDR3 protein. The sample lists 400,000 or so distinct CDR3 sequences, 85% occurring once. The data derive from a study of CD8 T cells in Susac syndrome. The CDR3 has 13 amino acids. The germline gives CDR1 SGHTA, CDR2 FQGNSA. V was cut by 4 bases and J by 12 bases, with 16 bases left in between. This clonotype was sampled from a human donor with multiple sclerosis. Specimen: CD8+ T cells from PBMCs. This rearrangement joins TRBV7-2 to TRBJ2-1, with D possibly matching TRBD2 (5 bases). The CDR3 coding sequence is TGTGCCAGCAGCTCATGGGAGCCAATCGGGCAGTTCTTC. Its protein product is CASSSWEPIGQFF.